The 6 T cell receptor beta chains reported below all come from one sample, sequenced in a study of cytomegalovirus exposure and HLA in healthy donors (dated by TCRdb to about 2017). Library prep was done by the immunoSEQ multiplex PCR assay. The multiplex PCR relied on a mix of 60 forward primers for TCR Vbeta segments and 13 reverse primers for TCR Jbeta segments. The table comes from immuneACCESS by way of TCRdb, which keeps in-frame sequences with V and J called. Part of the clones is missing from these tables; in studies checked, under half for an unresolved V gene and the rest for unknown reasons. The sample includes under 130,000 clones, with about 80% observed a single time. The leading ten clones occupy approximately 2.5% of the sample. Input material: PBMCs. These receptor sequences come from a man aged 50 to 59 in good health and CMV-seropositive.

The V call is TRBV19, the J call TRBJ2-5; 7 nucleotides line up with TRBD1. CDR3 size: 15 residues. V was pared by 6 bases and J by 0 bases, with 7 bases of the junction left unmatched. Per germline, CDR1 LNHDA and CDR2 SQIVND (reference sequence). The DNA of the CDR3 is TGTGCCAGTAGCTTCCGGGACAGCTACCAAGAGACCCAGTACTTC. It yields the protein CASSFRDSYQETQYF.

V usage is TRBV6-5 and J usage is TRBJ1-4; 11 positions match TRBD1. Germline-derived CDR1 and CDR2 are MNHEY and SVGAGI. The CDR3 contains 15 residues. V trimming: 5 bases; J trimming: 8 bases; junction bases outside the gene matches: 7. CDR3 region: CASSRAGTGGEKLFF. CDR3 coding DNA: TGTGCCAGCAGTCGAGCGGGGACAGGGGGGGAAAAACTGTTTTTT.

To note about this clone: The same CDR3 also results from other DNA sequences found in this sample. This chain connects TRBV5-1 to TRBJ1-1; TRBD1 matches at 8 bases. The CDR3 loop spans 14 amino acids. Germline CDR1 SGHRS, CDR2 YFSETQ. Trimming cost V 3 bases and J 4 bases; bases outside gene matches: 5. In DNA, the CDR3 is TGCGCCAGCAGCTGGACAGGGAATAGCACTGAAGCTTTCTTT. Its translation is CASSWTGNSTEAFF.

The J gene is TRBJ2-3, the V gene TRBV5-1; 11 positions match TRBD2. J was trimmed by 2 bases and V by 5 bases; bases with no gene match: 4. The CDR3 has 15 amino acids. CDR1 and CDR2 (germline): SGHRS, YFSETQ. The CDR3 reads CASSYSGGATDTQYF. In nucleotides, the CDR3 is TGCGCCAGCAGTTATAGCGGGGGGGCCACAGATACGCAGTATTTT.

The chain employs TRBV6-1 and TRBJ1-5; no clear D gene. The CDR3 contains 13 residues. Germline CDR1 MNHNS, CDR2 SASEGT. DNA of the CDR3: TGTGCATCACGGGAGGGTGTCATACAGCCCCAGCATTTT. Its protein is CASREGVIQPQHF.

This clone has just one count. The chain is built from TRBV11-1 and TRBJ2-3, with a tentative D call TRBD2 (5 bases). Germline lookup yields CDR1 SGHAT and CDR2 FQDESV (reference sequence). The V end lost 5 bases, the J end lost 7 bases, and 22 bases lay between the germline ends. This CDR3 region has 16 residues. CDR3 protein: CASSPLLGSGSYTQYF. The CDR3 DNA reads TGTGCCAGCAGCCCCCTTCTGGGGAGTGGTTCGTATACGCAGTATTTT. Combining the CDR3 with reference TRBV11-1 and TRBJ2-3 gives the whole variable domain EAEVAQSPRYKITEKSQAVAFWCDPISGHATLYWYRQILGQGPELLVQFQDESVVDDSQLPKDRFSAERLKGVDSTLKIQPAELGDSAMYLCASSPLLGSGSYTQYFGPGTRLTVL.